This passage covers 10 T cell receptor beta chains from one sample sequenced in a study of lymphopenia after photon versus proton radiotherapy. Assay: immunoSEQ multiplex PCR; the TCRdb copy retains only in-frame clones and omits some. This table holds some 30,000 clones, roughly 90% found once. This sample comprised peripheral blood, obtained from a patient treated with photon-based radiotherapy. Every receptor here comes from a woman between 50 and 59 years old with pancreatic cancer.

The chain combines TRBV6-1 with TRBJ2-2, with 11 bases identical to TRBD2. The CDR3 totals 18 residues. CDR1 is MNHNS and CDR2 is SASEGT in the germline V gene. J was trimmed by 0 bases and V by 4 bases; bases with no gene match: 7. CDR3: CASSALVAGGTNTGELFF. The CDR3 coding sequence is TGTGCCAGCAGTGCCCTCGTAGCGGGAGGGACGAACACCGGGGAGCTGTTTTTT.

The chain uses TRBV30 and TRBJ1-2; TRBD1 might be the D (6 bases). Germline CDR1 and CDR2: GTSNPN and SVGIG (reference sequence). Trimming took 1 base from V and 4 from J, leaving 13 bases between them. CDR3 size: 14 residues. DNA for the CDR3: TGTGCCTGGAGTGGGGGGGCGCAGGGCTATGGCTACACCTTC. Translated: CAWSGGAQGYGYTF.

This sequence joins TRBV28 and TRBJ2-7; the match to TRBD1 covers 7 bases. Per germline, CDR1 MDHEN and CDR2 SYDVKM. This CDR3 spans 15 amino acids. V shed 7 bases, J shed 0 bases, and the junction held 9 bases outside the gene matches. The CDR3 loop is CASTSRTGSSYEQYF. The DNA of the CDR3 is TGTGCCAGCACCTCGAGGACAGGTAGCTCCTACGAGCAGTACTTC.

The genes are TRBV5-5 and TRBJ1-2; D may be TRBD1 (5 bases). CDR1 and CDR2 (germline): SGHKS, YYEKEE (reference sequence). Between the trimmed V and J ends, which lost 0 bases and 0 bases, there was a span of 18 bases. The CDR3 contains 18 residues. The CDR3 DNA reads as TGTGCCAGCAGCTTGGGCGGGACTGCTTGGACTGCTAACTATGGCTACACCTTC. As protein: CASSLGGTAWTANYGYTF.

The V call is TRBV7-3, the J call TRBJ2-1; 10 bases map to TRBD2. The germline gives CDR1 SGHTA, CDR2 FQGTGA. The CDR3 runs 14 residues. The J segment lost 7 bases and the V segment lost 3 bases, leaving 3 bases of the junction unmatched. CDR3 DNA sequence: TGTGCCAGCAGCTTTCTAGCGGGAGAGAATGAGCAGTTCTTC. Encoded protein: CASSFLAGENEQFF. Complete variable domain (other parts from reference TRBV7-3 and TRBJ2-1): GAGVSQTPSNKVTEKGKYVELRCDPISGHTALYWYRQSLGQGPEFLIYFQGTGAADDSGLPNDRFFAVRPEGSVSTLKIQRTERGDSAVYLCASSFLAGENEQFFGPGTRLTVL.

The rearrangement joins TRBV27 to TRBJ1-1; TRBD1 might be the D (5 bases). V lost 2 bases and J 8 bases, leaving 9 bases between the germline ends. Germline V lookup: CDR1 MNHEY, CDR2 SMNVEV (reference sequence). This CDR3 contains 12 residues. CDR3 amino acids: CASSLGGREAFF. The CDR3, as DNA: TGTGCCAGCAGTTTAGGGGGGAGGGAAGCTTTCTTT.

The DNA for the CDR3 is TGTGCCAGCAGTGAAGGTAATAGCAATCAGCCCCAGCATTTT. Translating it yields CASSEGNSNQPQHF. This sequence joins TRBV6-1 and TRBJ1-5; D is ambiguous. This CDR3 spans 14 amino acids. Germline assignment: CDR1 MNHNS and CDR2 SASEGT. V lost 1 base and J 0 bases, leaving 4 bases between the germline ends.

The rearrangement joins TRBV2 to TRBJ1-4; 8 bases are shared with TRBD1. CDR1 SNHLY and CDR2 FYNNEI come from the germline V gene. CDR3 length equals 16 residues. With 8 bases clipped from V and 5 bases from J, the junction kept 13 bases outside the gene matches. Here the CDR3 reads CASHKGQVGRNEKLFF. CDR3 in DNA: TGTGCCAGCCACAAGGGACAGGTCGGGCGCAATGAAAAACTGTTTTTT.

V usage is TRBV4-1 and J usage is TRBJ1-5; 8 positions agree with TRBD1. The CDR3 loop spans 14 amino acids. Losses at the gene ends were 4 bases for V and 6 bases for J; bases not matched to a gene: 5. Looked up from germline, CDR1 is MGHRA and CDR2 is YSYEKL. The CDR3 nucleotides are TGCGCCAGCAGCCCTGGACAGGGAATTCAGCCCCAGCATTTT. It is translated as CASSPGQGIQPQHF.

The genes are TRBV9 and TRBJ2-1, with D maybe TRBD2 (5 bases). The CDR3 contains 15 residues. The V and J ends lost 4 bases and 3 bases respectively, with 14 bases between them. CDR1 SGDLS and CDR2 YYNGEE come from the germline V gene. Here the CDR3 reads CASSPPQADYNEQFF. CDR3 DNA: TGTGCCAGCAGCCCCCCCCAAGCGGACTACAATGAGCAGTTCTTC. The variable domain in full, completed from reference TRBV9 and TRBJ2-1, reads DSGVTQTPKHLITATGQRVTLRCSPRSGDLSVYWYQQSLDQGLQFLIQYYNGEERAKGNILERFSAQQFPDLHSELNLSSLELGDSALYFCASSPPQADYNEQFFGPGTRLTVL.